A selection of T cell receptor beta chains follows, all from one sample in a study of OX40 agonist ivuxolimab in advanced cancers. Sequencing used immunoSEQ multiplex PCR; TCRdb keeps in-frame clones, though not all of them. Of 78,000 or so clones listed, approximately 85% were seen once; the top ten hold about a sixth. The sample was CD4+ or CD8+ T cells sorted from blood, taken in a trial of the OX40 agonist ivuxolimab. Source of these receptors: an adult with an advanced solid tumor such as melanoma, head and neck, liver or kidney cancer. Each CDR3 is given with its conserved first and last residue. Each record gives: D gene, J gene, clone size, V gene, CDR3 protein, CDR3 DNA. The D gene is left open where the match is weak. Not every row has a clone size; where given, it reads once, few, many or a size class.

>NA|TRBJ1-5|NA|TRBV28
CASSYGGASNQPQHF
TGTGCCAGCAGTTATGGAGGTGCTAGCAATCAGCCCCAGCATTTT
>TRBD1|TRBJ1-5|NA|TRBV6-5
CASSYGTGGNQPQHF
TGTGCCAGCAGTTACGGGACAGGGGGCAATCAGCCCCAGCATTTT
>TRBD1|TRBJ2-6|NA|TRBV2
CAGGDRVSGANVLTF
TGTGCCGGGGGGGACAGGGTCTCTGGGGCCAACGTCCTGACTTTC
>NA|TRBJ1-1|NA|TRBV18
CASSPRQVLNTEAFF
TGTGCCAGCTCACCTCGACAGGTACTGAACACTGAAGCTTTCTTT
>TRBD1|TRBJ2-5|once|TRBV13
CASKGGGQETQYF
TGTGCCAGCAAAGGGGGCGGCCAAGAGACCCAGTACTTC
>NA|TRBJ2-1|once|TRBV4-2
CASSGLSSYNEQFF
TGTGCCAGCAGCGGACTGAGCTCCTACAATGAGCAGTTCTTC
>TRBD2|TRBJ2-2|NA|TRBV4-2
CASSQDSGLAGRSGELFF
TGTGCCAGCAGCCAAGATTCGGGACTAGCGGGAAGGTCCGGGGAGCTGTTTTTT
>NA|TRBJ1-4|NA|TRBV6-5
CASRSGAANEKLFF
TGTGCCAGCAGGTCAGGGGCGGCTAATGAAAAACTGTTTTTT
>NA|TRBJ1-1|NA|TRBV2
CASILDGNTEAFF
TGTGCCAGCATTCTGGACGGAAACACTGAAGCTTTCTTT
>NA|TRBJ2-7|NA|TRBV7-9
CASSSGGGQVGTLGYEQYF
TGTGCCAGCAGCTCGGGAGGGGGACAGGTGGGGACACTAGGCTACGAGCAGTACTTC
>NA|TRBJ1-1|NA|TRBV7-6
CASSSTGTEAFF
TGTGCCAGCAGCTCTACAGGTACTGAAGCTTTCTTT
>TRBD2|TRBJ2-7|NA|TRBV7-2
CASSRLTSGSDEQYF
TGTGCCAGCAGCCGCCTGACTAGCGGGAGCGACGAGCAGTACTTC
>NA|TRBJ1-1|NA|TRBV6-1
CASRPGILEAFF
TGTGCCAGCAGACCCGGGATCCTTGAAGCTTTCTTT
>NA|TRBJ2-7|NA|TRBV5-8
CASSPRYSGHYEQYF
TGTGCCAGCAGCCCTCGGTATTCGGGGCACTACGAGCAGTACTTC
>NA|TRBJ2-1|NA|TRBV9
CASSFRGTIYNEQFF
TGTGCCAGCAGCTTTAGGGGGACGATTTACAATGAGCAGTTCTTC
>TRBD2|TRBJ2-1|NA|TRBV5-1
CASSLRLAGGSSYNEQFF
TGCGCCAGCAGCTTACGACTAGCGGGAGGAAGCTCCTACAATGAGCAGTTCTTC
>NA|TRBJ2-5|NA|TRBV28
CASSFPRGGGPSQYF
TGTGCCAGCAGTTTCCCCAGGGGGGGAGGGCCTTCCCAGTACTTC
>NA|TRBJ2-6|NA|TRBV7-9
CASSFERFSGANVLTF
TGTGCCAGCAGCTTTGAGAGGTTCTCTGGGGCCAACGTCCTGACTTTC
>NA|TRBJ1-2|NA|TRBV27
CASSTRGTSNYGYTF
TGTGCCAGCAGTACGAGAGGGACGTCTAACTATGGCTACACCTTC
>TRBD2|TRBJ2-1|NA|TRBV9
CASSVRLAGDNEQFF
TGTGCCAGCAGCGTTAGACTAGCGGGAGATAATGAGCAGTTCTTC
>TRBD1|TRBJ2-5|NA|TRBV28
CASRNYGTGATQYF
TGTGCCAGCAGGAATTACGGGACAGGGGCGACCCAGTACTTC
>NA|TRBJ2-1|NA|TRBV5-4
CASSLAVGATYNEQFF
TGTGCCAGCAGCTTGGCGGTAGGGGCCACCTACAATGAGCAGTTCTTC
>NA|TRBJ1-2|NA|TRBV4-1
CASSQEGLGQLRWDGYTF
TGCGCCAGCAGCCAAGAGGGTCTGGGCCAGTTGCGATGGGATGGCTACACCTTC
>NA|TRBJ2-1|NA|TRBV27
CASSPVGGPLNEQFF
TGTGCCAGCAGTCCAGTGGGGGGCCCCCTCAATGAGCAGTTCTTC
>NA|TRBJ2-7|NA|TRBV27
CASRRFLDSLYEQYF
TGTGCCAGCAGGCGTTTCCTGGACAGTCTTTACGAGCAGTACTTC
>NA|TRBJ1-2|NA|TRBV6-6
CASSYIAVPYGYTF
TGTGCCAGCAGTTACATAGCTGTTCCCTATGGCTACACCTTC
>TRBD2|TRBJ2-1|NA|TRBV19
CASTQSGTRSSYNEQFF
TGTGCCAGTACCCAAAGCGGGACTAGGAGCTCCTACAATGAGCAGTTCTTC
>NA|TRBJ1-3|NA|TRBV28
CASSSSGGNTIYF
TGTGCCAGCAGTTCTAGTGGGGGAAACACCATATATTTT
>NA|TRBJ2-7|few|TRBV10-3
CAISVLEVSEQYF
TGTGCCATCAGTGTGCTGGAAGTATCCGAGCAGTACTTC
>NA|TRBJ2-1|NA|TRBV15
CATSREGHSYNEQFF
TGTGCCACCAGCAGAGAGGGACACTCCTACAATGAGCAGTTCTTC
>NA|TRBJ2-5|NA|TRBV5-5
CASSWRQIQETQYF
TGTGCCAGCAGCTGGCGGCAGATCCAAGAGACCCAGTACTTC
>NA|TRBJ1-4|NA|TRBV15
CATSRGRGIDEKLFF
TGTGCCACCAGCAGAGGAAGGGGGATCGATGAAAAACTGTTTTTT
>NA|TRBJ2-3|NA|TRBV9
CASSPGPSTDTQYF
TGTGCCAGCAGCCCCGGACCAAGCACAGATACGCAGTATTTT
>TRBD2|TRBJ2-2|NA|TRBV19
CASSRLAGDTGELFF
TGTGCCAGTAGCAGACTAGCGGGAGATACCGGGGAGCTGTTTTTT
>TRBD1|TRBJ2-6|NA|TRBV4-2
CASSQEAPFPGQVFSGANVLTF
TGTGCCAGCAGCCAAGAAGCCCCTTTCCCGGGACAGGTATTCTCTGGGGCCAACGTCCTGACTTTC
>NA|TRBJ2-1|many|TRBV21-1
CASSKANSGIYNEQFF
TGTGCCAGCAGCAAAGCGAATAGCGGGATATACAATGAGCAGTTCTTC
>TRBD2|TRBJ2-3|NA|TRBV5-1
CASRAGSISSTDTQYF
TGCGCCAGCAGAGCGGGATCGATTAGTAGCACAGATACGCAGTATTTT
>NA|TRBJ1-4|NA|TRBV28
CASSPGGGPNEKLFF
TGTGCCAGCAGTCCCGGCGGGGGGCCTAATGAAAAACTGTTTTTT
>NA|TRBJ1-5|NA|TRBV28
CASSFERYQPQHF
TGTGCCAGCAGTTTTGAGCGATATCAGCCCCAGCATTTT
>TRBD1|TRBJ1-2|NA|TRBV29-1
CSVEPGQGIDGYTF
TGCAGCGTTGAACCTGGACAGGGAATCGACGGCTACACCTTC
>TRBD2|TRBJ2-1|NA|TRBV5-6
CASSLESGRWNEQFF
TGTGCCAGCAGCTTGGAGAGCGGGAGGTGGAATGAGCAGTTCTTC
>TRBD1|TRBJ2-1|NA|TRBV28
CASSFTGTVSNEQFF
TGTGCCAGCAGTTTTACCGGGACAGTAAGCAATGAGCAGTTCTTC
>NA|TRBJ2-2|NA|TRBV19
CASRPRGLAGELFF
TGTGCCAGTAGACCTCGGGGGCTCGCGGGGGAGCTGTTTTTT
>NA|TRBJ2-3|NA|TRBV6-6
CASRRTGLATDTQYF
TGTGCCAGCAGGCGAACCGGGCTCGCAACGGATACGCAGTATTTT
>NA|TRBJ2-2|few|TRBV7-2
CASSLAAGVKRVTGELFF
TGTGCCAGCAGCTTAGCGGCAGGCGTCAAGAGGGTCACCGGGGAGCTGTTTTTT
>NA|TRBJ2-3|once|TRBV5-1
CASSLQQGLTDTQYF
TGCGCCAGCAGCTTGCAACAGGGCCTAACAGATACGCAGTATTTT
>NA|TRBJ1-1|NA|TRBV11-2
CASSPTWLGNTEAFF
TGTGCCAGCAGCCCTACGTGGTTAGGTAACACTGAAGCTTTCTTT
>NA|TRBJ1-2|NA|TRBV4-1
CASSQDGAANYGYTF
TGCGCCAGCAGCCAAGATGGGGCGGCGAACTATGGCTACACCTTC
>TRBD2|TRBJ2-1|few|TRBV29-1
CSVERTSGSEQFF
TGCAGCGTTGAAAGGACTAGCGGGAGTGAGCAGTTCTTC
>TRBD2|TRBJ2-2|NA|TRBV19
CASRGGRDTGELFF
TGTGCCTCCCGGGGCGGGAGGGACACCGGGGAGCTGTTTTTT
>TRBD1|TRBJ1-1|NA|TRBV2
CASSGGGYTEAFF
TGTGCCAGCAGTGGAGGGGGCTACACTGAAGCTTTCTTT
>TRBD1|TRBJ1-1|NA|TRBV5-6
CASSFGTGDNTEAFF
TGTGCCAGCAGTTTCGGGACAGGGGATAACACTGAAGCTTTCTTT
>NA|TRBJ1-1|NA|TRBV7-9
CASSLASLVVRNTEAFF
TGTGCCAGCAGCTTAGCGAGCTTAGTTGTCCGGAACACTGAAGCTTTCTTT
>NA|TRBJ2-3|NA|TRBV4-1
CASSQVMDTQYF
TGCGCCAGCAGCCAAGTAATGGATACGCAGTATTTT